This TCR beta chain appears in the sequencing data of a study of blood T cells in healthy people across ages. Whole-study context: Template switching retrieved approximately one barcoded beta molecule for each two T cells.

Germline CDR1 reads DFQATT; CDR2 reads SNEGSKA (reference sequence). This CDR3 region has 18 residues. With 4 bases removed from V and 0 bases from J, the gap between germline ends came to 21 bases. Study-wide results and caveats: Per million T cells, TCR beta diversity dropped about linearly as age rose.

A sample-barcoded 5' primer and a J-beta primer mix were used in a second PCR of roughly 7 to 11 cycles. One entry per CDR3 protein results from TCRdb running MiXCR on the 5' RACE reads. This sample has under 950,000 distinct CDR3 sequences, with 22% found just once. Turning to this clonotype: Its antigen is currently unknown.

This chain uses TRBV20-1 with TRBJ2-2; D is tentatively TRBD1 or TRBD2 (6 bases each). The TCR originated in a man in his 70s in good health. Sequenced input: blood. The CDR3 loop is CSAMKGDLAMSNTGELFF. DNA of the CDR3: TGCAGTGCTATGAAGGGGGACCTAGCGATGTCGAACACCGGGGAGCTGTTTTTT.